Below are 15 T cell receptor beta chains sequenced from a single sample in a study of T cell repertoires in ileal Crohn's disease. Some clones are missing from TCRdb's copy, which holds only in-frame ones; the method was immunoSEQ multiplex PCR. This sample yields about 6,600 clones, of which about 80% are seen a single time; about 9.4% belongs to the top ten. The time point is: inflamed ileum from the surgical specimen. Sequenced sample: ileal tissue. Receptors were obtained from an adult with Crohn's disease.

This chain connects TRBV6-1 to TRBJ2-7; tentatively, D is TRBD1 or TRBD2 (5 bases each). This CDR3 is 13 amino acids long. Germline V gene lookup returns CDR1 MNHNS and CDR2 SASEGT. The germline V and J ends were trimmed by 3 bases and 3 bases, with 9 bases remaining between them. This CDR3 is CASSEGTIYEQYF. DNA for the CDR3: TGTGCCAGCAGTGAGGGGACCATCTACGAGCAGTACTTC.

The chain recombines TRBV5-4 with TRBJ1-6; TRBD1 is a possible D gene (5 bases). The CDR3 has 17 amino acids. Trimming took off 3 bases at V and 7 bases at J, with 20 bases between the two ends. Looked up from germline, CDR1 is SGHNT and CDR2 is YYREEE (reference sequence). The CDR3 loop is CASSSGGTAAKNSPLHF. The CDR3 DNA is TGTGCCAGCAGCTCCGGCGGGACGGCTGCTAAAAATTCACCCCTCCACTTT. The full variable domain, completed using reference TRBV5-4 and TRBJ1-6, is ETGVTQSPTHLIKTRGQQVTLRCSSQSGHNTVSWYQQALGQGPQFIFQYYREEENGRGNFPPRFSGLQFPNYSSELNVNALELDDSALYLCASSSGGTAAKNSPLHFGNGTRLTVT.

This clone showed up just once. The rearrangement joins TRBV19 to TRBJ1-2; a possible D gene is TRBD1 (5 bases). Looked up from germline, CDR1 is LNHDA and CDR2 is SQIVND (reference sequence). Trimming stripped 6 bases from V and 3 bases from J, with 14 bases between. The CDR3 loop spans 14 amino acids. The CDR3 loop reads CASRRTKWDYGYTF. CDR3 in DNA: TGTGCCAGTAGACGGACAAAGTGGGACTATGGCTACACCTTC.

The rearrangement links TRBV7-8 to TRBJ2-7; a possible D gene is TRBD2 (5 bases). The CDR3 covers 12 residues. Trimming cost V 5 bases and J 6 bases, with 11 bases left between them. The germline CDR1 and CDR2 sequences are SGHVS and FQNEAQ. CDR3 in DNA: TGTGCCAGCAGCGGAGGATGGGGCGAGCAGTACTTC. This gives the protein CASSGGWGEQYF.

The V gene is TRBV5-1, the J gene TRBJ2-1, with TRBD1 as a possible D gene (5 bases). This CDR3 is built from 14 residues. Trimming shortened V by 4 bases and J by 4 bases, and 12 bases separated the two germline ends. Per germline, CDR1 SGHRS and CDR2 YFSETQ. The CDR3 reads CASSALGQYNEQFF. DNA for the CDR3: TGCGCCAGCAGCGCCCTCGGACAATACAATGAGCAGTTCTTC.

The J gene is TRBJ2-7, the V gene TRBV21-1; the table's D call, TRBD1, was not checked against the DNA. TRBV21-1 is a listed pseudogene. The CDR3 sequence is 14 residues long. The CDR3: CASSNPGQGYEQYF. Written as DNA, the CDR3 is TGTGCCAGCAGCAACCCGGGACAGGGCTACGAGCAGTACTTC.

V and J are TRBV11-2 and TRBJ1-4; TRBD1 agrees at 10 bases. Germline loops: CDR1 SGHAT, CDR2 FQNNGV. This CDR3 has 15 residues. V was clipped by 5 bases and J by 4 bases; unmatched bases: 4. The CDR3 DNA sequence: TGTGCCAGCAGCCTGGGACAGGGGAATAATGAAAAACTGTTTTTT. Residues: CASSLGQGNNEKLFF.

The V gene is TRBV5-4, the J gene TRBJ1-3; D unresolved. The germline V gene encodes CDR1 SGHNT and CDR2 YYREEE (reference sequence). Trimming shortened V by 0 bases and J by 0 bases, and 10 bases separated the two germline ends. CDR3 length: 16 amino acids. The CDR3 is CASSLGHPLSGNTIYF. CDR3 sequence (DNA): TGTGCCAGCAGCTTGGGACATCCGCTCTCTGGAAACACCATATATTTT. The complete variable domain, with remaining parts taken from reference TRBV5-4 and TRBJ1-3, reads ETGVTQSPTHLIKTRGQQVTLRCSSQSGHNTVSWYQQALGQGPQFIFQYYREEENGRGNFPPRFSGLQFPNYSSELNVNALELDDSALYLCASSLGHPLSGNTIYFGEGSWLTVV.

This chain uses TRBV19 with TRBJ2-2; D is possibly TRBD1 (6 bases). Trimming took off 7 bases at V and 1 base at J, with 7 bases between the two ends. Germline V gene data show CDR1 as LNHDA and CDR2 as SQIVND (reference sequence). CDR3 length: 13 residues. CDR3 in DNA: TGTGCCAGTACGGGACAGAACACCGGGGAGCTGTTTTTT. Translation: CASTGQNTGELFF.

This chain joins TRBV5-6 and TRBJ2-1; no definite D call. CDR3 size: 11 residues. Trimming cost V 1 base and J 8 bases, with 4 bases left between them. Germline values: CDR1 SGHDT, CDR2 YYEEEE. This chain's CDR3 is CASSLNYEQFF. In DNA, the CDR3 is TGTGCCAGCAGCTTGAACTATGAGCAGTTCTTC.

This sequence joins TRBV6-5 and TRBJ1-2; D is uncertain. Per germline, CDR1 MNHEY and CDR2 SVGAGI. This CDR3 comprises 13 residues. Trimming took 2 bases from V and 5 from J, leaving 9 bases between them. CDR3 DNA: TGTGCCAGCAGTTACAAAAAGGGTTATGGCTACACCTTC. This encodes CASSYKKGYGYTF.

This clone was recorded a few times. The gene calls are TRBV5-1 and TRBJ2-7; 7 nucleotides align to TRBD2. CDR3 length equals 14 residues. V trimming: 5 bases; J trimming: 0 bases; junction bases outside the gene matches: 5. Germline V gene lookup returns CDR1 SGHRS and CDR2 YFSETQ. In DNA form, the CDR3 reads TGCGCCAGCAGTACCGGGGGGAACTCCTACGAGCAGTACTTC. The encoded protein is CASSTGGNSYEQYF.

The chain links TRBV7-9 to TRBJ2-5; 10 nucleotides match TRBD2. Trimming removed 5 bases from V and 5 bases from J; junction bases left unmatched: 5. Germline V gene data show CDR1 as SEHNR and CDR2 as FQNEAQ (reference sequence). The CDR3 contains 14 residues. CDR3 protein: CASSRTSGRETQYF. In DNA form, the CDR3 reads TGTGCCAGCAGCCGGACTAGCGGCCGGGAGACCCAGTACTTC.

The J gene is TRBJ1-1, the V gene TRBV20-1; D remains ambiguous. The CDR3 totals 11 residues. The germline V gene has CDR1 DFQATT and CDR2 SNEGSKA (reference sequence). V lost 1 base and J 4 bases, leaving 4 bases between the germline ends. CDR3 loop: CSARGGTEAFF. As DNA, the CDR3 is TGCAGTGCTAGAGGGGGCACTGAAGCTTTCTTT.

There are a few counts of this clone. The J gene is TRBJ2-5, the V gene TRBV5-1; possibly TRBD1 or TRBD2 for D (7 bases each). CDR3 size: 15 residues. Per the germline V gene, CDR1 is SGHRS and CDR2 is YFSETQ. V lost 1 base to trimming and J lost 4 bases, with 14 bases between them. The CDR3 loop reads CASSLWQGEGETQYF. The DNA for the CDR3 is TGCGCCAGCAGCTTGTGGCAGGGGGAGGGAGAGACCCAGTACTTC.